What follows is one T cell receptor (beta chain) and its context. This entry belongs to a study of blood T cell repertoires in COVID-19. Trimming cost V 4 bases and J 1 base, with 11 bases left between them. Per germline, CDR1 MNHGY and CDR2 SVAAGI. The CDR3 length is 14 residues. Measured with immunoSEQ multiplex PCR; TCRdb has only the in-frame clones, and not every one. This repertoire shows around 150,000 clones, 80% to 90% found once; its top ten account for about 10%. The V gene is TRBV6-9, the J gene TRBJ2-7; unclear D gene. The sequence derives from a man aged 55 to 70 with active or convalescent COVID-19. Sequenced sample: peripheral blood. For the CDR3, the DNA is TGTGCCAGCAGTTCCCCTGGCAGATCCTACGAGCAGTACTTC. This encodes CASSSPGRSYEQYF.